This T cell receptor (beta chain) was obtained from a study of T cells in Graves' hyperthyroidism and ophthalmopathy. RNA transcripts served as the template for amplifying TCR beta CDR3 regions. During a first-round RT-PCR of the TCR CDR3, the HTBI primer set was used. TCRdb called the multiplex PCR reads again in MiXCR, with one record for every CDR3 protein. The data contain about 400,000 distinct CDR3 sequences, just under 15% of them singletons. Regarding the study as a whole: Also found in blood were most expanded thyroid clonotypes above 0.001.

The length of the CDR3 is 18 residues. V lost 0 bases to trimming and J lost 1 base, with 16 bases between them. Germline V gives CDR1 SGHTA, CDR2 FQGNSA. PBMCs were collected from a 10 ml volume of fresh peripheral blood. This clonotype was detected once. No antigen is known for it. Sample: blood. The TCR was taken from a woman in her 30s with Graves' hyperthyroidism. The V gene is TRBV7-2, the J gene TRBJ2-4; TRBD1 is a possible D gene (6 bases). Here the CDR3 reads CASSLARGGVGAKNIQYF. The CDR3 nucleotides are TGTGCCAGCAGCTTAGCGCGTGGGGGCGTGGGGGCCAAAAACATTCAGTACTTC.